The 5 T cell receptor gamma chains listed next were all sequenced from one sample in a study of gamma-delta chains in newborns, infants, children. TCRdb re-called the reads using CATT. This sample's table reports 95 or so gamma-chain clones. The specimen was blood, collected at week 1. These receptors were obtained from a child who was a newborn, infant or young child, either healthy, febrile or measles-vaccinated (not recorded which). This table probably holds off-target reads from a library built for another chain.

The table lists this clone with a count of one. No J gene was called, and the V gene is TRGV9. CDR3 length: 15 residues. Germline V gene sequence: CDR1 GITISATS, CDR2 ISYDGTV (reference sequence). The CDR3 sequence is CACDSLGDLTAQLFF. The CDR3 region has the DNA TGTGCCTGTGACTCCCTGGGGGATTTGACAGCACAACTCTTCTTT.

Remarks on this clone: The DNA is left out, because the CDR3 cannot be placed on it with certainty; the CDR3 is given as TCRdb lists it. No J gene was assigned, while the V gene was called as TRGV9. The germline V gene has CDR1 GITISATS and CDR2 ISYDGTV (reference sequence). From its first to its last residue, the CDR3 has 25 amino acids. This chain's CDR3 is CACDKILGDTWDTRQMFFGTGIKLF.

Of note for this clone: The DNA is left out, because the CDR3 cannot be placed on it with certainty; the CDR3 is given as TCRdb lists it. The CDR3 here is CACDTVAGDSWDTRQMFFGTGIKLF. The V gene corresponds to TRGV9; no J gene was called. A total of 25 residues make up the CDR3, ends included. Germline CDR1 GITISATS, CDR2 ISYDGTV (reference sequence).

The V segment is TRGV9, and no J call was made. This CDR3 comprises 15 residues. Germline V gene sequence: CDR1 GITISATS, CDR2 ISYDGTV (reference sequence). The CDR3 region is CACDILGDLTAQLFF. CDR3 bases: TGTGCCTGTGACATACTGGGGGATTTGACAGCACAACTCTTCTTT.

The V gene corresponds to TRGV9; no J gene was called. CDR1 GITISATS and CDR2 ISYDGTV come from the germline V gene (reference sequence). The CDR3 covers 18 residues. CDR3 sequence: CACDVLLGDTVMTAQLFF. CDR3 DNA: TGTGCCTGTGACGTGCTACTGGGGGATACAGTCATGACAGCACAACTCTTCTTT.